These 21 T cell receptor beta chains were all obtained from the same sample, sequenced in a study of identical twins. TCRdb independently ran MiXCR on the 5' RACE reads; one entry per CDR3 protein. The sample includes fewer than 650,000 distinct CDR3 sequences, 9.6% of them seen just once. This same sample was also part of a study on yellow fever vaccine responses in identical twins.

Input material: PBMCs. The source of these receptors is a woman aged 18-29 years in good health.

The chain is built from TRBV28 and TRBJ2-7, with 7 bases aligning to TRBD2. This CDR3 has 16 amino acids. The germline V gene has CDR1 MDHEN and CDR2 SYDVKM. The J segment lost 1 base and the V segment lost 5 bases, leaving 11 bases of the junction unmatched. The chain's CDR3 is CASSLAAATPSYEQYF. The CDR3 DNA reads TGTGCCAGCAGTCTAGCGGCGGCTACACCTTCCTACGAGCAGTACTTC.

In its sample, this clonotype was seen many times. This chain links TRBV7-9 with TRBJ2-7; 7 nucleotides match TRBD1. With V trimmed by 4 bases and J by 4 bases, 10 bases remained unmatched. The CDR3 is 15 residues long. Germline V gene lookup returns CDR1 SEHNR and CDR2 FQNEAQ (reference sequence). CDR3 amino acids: CASSSFRGGGYEQYF. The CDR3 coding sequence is TGTGCCAGCAGCTCGTTCCGAGGGGGCGGGTACGAGCAGTACTTC.

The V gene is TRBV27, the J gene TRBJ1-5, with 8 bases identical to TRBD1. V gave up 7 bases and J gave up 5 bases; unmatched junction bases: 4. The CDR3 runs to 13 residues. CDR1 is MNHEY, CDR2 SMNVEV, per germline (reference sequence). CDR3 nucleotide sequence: TGTGCCAGCACGACAGGGGTGGATCAGCCCCAGCATTTT. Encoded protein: CASTTGVDQPQHF.

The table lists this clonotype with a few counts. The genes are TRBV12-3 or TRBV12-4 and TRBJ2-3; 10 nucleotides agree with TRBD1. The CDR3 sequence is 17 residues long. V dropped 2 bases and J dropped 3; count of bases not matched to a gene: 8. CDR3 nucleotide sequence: TGTGCCAGCAGTTTAATCCCGGGACAGGGGTGGACAGATACGCAGTATTTT. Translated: CASSLIPGQGWTDTQYF.

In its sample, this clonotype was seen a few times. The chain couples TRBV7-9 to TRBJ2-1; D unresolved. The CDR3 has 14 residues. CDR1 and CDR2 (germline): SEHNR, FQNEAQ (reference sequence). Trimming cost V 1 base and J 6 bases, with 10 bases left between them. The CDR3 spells CASSLELASNEQFF. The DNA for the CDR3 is TGTGCCAGCAGCTTAGAATTGGCCTCCAATGAGCAGTTCTTC.

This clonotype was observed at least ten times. CDR3 bases: TGTGCCATCAGTGAGTCGGGAGGCGGGAGATGGAATGAGCAGTTCTTC. It specifies CAISESGGGRWNEQFF. The J gene is TRBJ2-1, the V gene TRBV10-3; 7 positions match TRBD2. This CDR3 has 16 amino acids. Germline CDR1 ENHRY, CDR2 SYGVKD. V lost 0 bases to trimming and J lost 7 bases; unmatched junction nucleotides: 9.

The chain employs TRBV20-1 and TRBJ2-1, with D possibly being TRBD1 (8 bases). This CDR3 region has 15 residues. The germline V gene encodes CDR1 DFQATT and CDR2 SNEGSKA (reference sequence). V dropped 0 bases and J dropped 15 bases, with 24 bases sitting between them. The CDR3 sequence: CSARDARQGSGRGFF. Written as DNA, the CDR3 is TGCAGTGCTAGAGATGCGAGACAGGGGTCGGGGAGGGGGTTCTTC.

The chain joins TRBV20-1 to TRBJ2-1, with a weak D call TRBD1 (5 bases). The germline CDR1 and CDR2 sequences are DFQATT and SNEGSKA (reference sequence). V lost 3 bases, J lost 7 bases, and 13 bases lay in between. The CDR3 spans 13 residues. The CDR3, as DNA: TGCAGTGCTAGCCCCCAAGGGGTGAATGAGCAGTTCTTC. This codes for CSASPQGVNEQFF.

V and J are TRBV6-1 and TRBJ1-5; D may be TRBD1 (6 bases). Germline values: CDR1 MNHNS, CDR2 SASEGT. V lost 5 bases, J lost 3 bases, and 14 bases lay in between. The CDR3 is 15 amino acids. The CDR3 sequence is CASSTGLWDNQPQHF. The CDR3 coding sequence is TGTGCCAGCAGTACAGGGCTCTGGGACAATCAGCCCCAGCATTTT.

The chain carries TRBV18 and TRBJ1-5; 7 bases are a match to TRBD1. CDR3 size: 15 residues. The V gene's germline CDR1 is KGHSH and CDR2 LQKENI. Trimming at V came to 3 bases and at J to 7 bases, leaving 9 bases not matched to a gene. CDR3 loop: CASSPPGTVGQPQHF. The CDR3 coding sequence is TGTGCCAGCTCACCGCCAGGGACAGTGGGACAGCCCCAGCATTTT.

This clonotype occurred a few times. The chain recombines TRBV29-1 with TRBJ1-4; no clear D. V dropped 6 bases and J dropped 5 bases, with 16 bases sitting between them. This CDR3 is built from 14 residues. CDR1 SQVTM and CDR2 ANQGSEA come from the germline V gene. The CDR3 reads CSVQREGQNEKLFF. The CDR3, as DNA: TGCAGCGTCCAACGAGAGGGTCAGAATGAAAAACTGTTTTTT.

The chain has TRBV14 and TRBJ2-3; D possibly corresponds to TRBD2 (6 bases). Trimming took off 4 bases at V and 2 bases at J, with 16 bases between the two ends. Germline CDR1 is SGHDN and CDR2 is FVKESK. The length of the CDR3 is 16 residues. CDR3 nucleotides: TGTGCCAGCAGCCCGGGGGATACGGGAGACACAGATACGCAGTATTTT. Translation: CASSPGDTGDTDTQYF.

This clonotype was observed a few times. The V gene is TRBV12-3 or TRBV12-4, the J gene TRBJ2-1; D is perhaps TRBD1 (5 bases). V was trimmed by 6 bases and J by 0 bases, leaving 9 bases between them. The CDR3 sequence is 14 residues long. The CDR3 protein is CASRGVSSYNEQFF. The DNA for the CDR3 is TGTGCCAGCAGAGGGGTCAGCTCCTACAATGAGCAGTTCTTC.

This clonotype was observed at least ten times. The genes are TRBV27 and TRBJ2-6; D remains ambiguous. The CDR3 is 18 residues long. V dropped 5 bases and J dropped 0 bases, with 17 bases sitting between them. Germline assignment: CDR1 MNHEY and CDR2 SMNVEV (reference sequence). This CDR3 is CASSPVLGSPSGANVLTF. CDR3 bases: TGTGCCAGCAGTCCAGTTTTAGGTTCCCCCTCTGGGGCCAACGTCCTGACTTTC.

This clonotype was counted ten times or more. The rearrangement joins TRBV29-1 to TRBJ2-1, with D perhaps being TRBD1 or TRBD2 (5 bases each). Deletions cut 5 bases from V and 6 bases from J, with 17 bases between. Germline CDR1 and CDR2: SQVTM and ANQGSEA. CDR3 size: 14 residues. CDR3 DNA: TGCAGCGTTCATAGCTGGGACCCTTCCAATGAGCAGTTCTTC. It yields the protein CSVHSWDPSNEQFF.

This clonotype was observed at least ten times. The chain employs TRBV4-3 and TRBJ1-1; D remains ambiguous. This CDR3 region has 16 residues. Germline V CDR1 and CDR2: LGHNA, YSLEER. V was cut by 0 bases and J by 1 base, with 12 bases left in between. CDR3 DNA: TGCGCCAGCAGCCAAGATCTGCTCCTAGGGAACACTGAAGCTTTCTTT. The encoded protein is CASSQDLLLGNTEAFF.

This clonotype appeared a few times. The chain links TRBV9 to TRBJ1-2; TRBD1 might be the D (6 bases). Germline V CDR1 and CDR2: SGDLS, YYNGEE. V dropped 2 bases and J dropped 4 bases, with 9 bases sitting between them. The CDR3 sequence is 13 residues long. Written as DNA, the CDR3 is TGTGCCAGCAGCGTGGGGACATTCTATGGCTACACCTTC. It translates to CASSVGTFYGYTF.

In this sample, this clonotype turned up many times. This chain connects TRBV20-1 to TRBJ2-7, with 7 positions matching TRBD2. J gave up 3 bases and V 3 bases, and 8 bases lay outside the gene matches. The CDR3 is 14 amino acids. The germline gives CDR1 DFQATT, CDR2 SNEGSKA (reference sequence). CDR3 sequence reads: CSARSLAEHYEQYF. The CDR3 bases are TGCAGTGCTAGGTCGCTAGCGGAACACTACGAGCAGTACTTC.

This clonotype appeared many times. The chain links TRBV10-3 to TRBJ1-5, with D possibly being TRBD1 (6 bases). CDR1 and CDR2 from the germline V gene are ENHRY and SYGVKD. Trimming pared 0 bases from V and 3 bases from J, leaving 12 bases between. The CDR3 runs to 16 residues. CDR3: CAISESGGQNNQPQHF. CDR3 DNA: TGTGCCATCAGTGAGTCAGGGGGGCAGAACAATCAGCCCCAGCATTTT.

In DNA, the CDR3 is TGTGCCAGCAGCCCGACAGGGACGGTCGGAGAGACCCAGTACTTC. It codes for CASSPTGTVGETQYF. The chain links TRBV14 to TRBJ2-5; TRBD1 matches 7 bases. J lost 4 bases, V lost 4 bases, and 9 bases had no gene match. The CDR3 sequence is 15 residues long. From germline, CDR1 is SGHDN and CDR2 FVKESK.

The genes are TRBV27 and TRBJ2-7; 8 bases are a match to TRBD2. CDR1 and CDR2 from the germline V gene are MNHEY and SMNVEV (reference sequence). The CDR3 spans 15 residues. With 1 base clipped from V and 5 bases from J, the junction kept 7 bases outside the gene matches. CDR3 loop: CASSLYSGSRDEQYF. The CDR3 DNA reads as TGTGCCAGCAGTTTATACAGCGGGAGTCGGGACGAGCAGTACTTC.